The 12 T cell receptor beta chains in this list originate from one sample, sequenced in a study of T cell responses to AZD1222 COVID-19 vaccine. Repertoires were generated with immunoSEQ multiplex PCR, while TCRdb's copy carries only in-frame clones and drops some. Among 90,000 to 100,000 clones listed, 70% to 90% were seen once. The sample here was peripheral blood, taken on day 0 of AZD1222 vaccination. The receptor source for this set is an adult in good health.

The rearrangement joins TRBV11-1 to TRBJ1-3; D unclear. V was cut by 4 bases and J by 5 bases, with 15 bases left in between. The V gene's germline CDR1 is SGHAT and CDR2 FQDESV (reference sequence). CDR3 size: 15 residues. The CDR3 DNA reads as TGTGCCAGCAGCTACGACGCGCGGACGAGAAACACCATATATTTT. The encoded protein is CASSYDARTRNTIYF.

The chain combines TRBV15 with TRBJ1-1; D might be TRBD1 (6 bases). The CDR3 contains 15 residues. Germline-derived CDR1 and CDR2 are LNHNV and YYDKDF (reference sequence). V was trimmed by 0 bases and J by 4 bases, leaving 12 bases between them. The CDR3 region is CATSREGTLGTEAFF. Here the CDR3 DNA reads TGTGCCACCAGCAGAGAAGGGACATTAGGCACTGAAGCTTTCTTT.

The chain joins TRBV28 to TRBJ1-3; tentatively, D is TRBD1 (5 bases). The V end was cut by 8 bases, the J end by 4 bases, with 18 bases between. This CDR3 contains 15 residues. Looked up from germline, CDR1 is MDHEN and CDR2 is SYDVKM. In DNA, the CDR3 is TGTGCCAGCGTCCGTTCTGGGGGTCGCGGAAACACCATATATTTT. The encoded protein is CASVRSGGRGNTIYF.

This clone was observed many times. This CDR3 reads CASSSDRAGSYNSPLHF. Written as DNA, the CDR3 is TGTGCCAGCAGCTCCGACAGGGCCGGGTCCTATAATTCACCCCTCCACTTT. V usage is TRBV5-4 and J usage is TRBJ1-6; the match to TRBD1 covers 7 bases. Trimming took 3 bases from V and 1 from J; bases not matched to a gene: 7. The V gene's germline CDR1 is SGHNT and CDR2 YYREEE (reference sequence). The CDR3 has 17 residues.

The V call is TRBV3-1 (or the pseudogene TRBV3-2), the J call TRBJ1-1, with 9 positions matching TRBD1. The CDR3 contains 13 residues. With 5 bases clipped from V and 4 bases from J, the junction kept 2 bases outside the gene matches. Looked up from germline, CDR1 is LGHDT and CDR2 is YNNKEL (reference sequence). CDR3 amino acids: CASSSTGGTEAFF. In nucleotides, the CDR3 is TGTGCCAGCAGCTCGACAGGGGGCACTGAAGCTTTCTTT.

V is TRBV6-1 and J is TRBJ2-2; 8 bases are a match to TRBD2. V was clipped by 4 bases and J by 5 bases; unmatched bases: 9. This CDR3 has 16 amino acids. The V gene's germline CDR1 is MNHNS and CDR2 SASEGT. CDR3 DNA sequence: TGTGCCAGCAGTGCGCCCGGGGGGGGCTGGACCGGGGAGCTGTTTTTT. Translated: CASSAPGGGWTGELFF.

This sequence joins TRBV5-6 and TRBJ1-6; D not resolved. This CDR3 contains 15 residues. CDR1 and CDR2 from the germline V gene are SGHDT and YYEEEE. The V end was cut by 0 bases, the J end by 9 bases, with 13 bases between. CDR3 protein: CASSLDGNMGSPLHF. CDR3 in DNA: TGTGCCAGCAGCTTGGATGGCAATATGGGTTCACCCCTCCACTTT.

This chain uses TRBV14 with TRBJ2-3; TRBD2 matches 11 bases. Germline values: CDR1 SGHDN, CDR2 FVKESK. The CDR3 loop spans 16 amino acids. V lost 0 bases to trimming and J lost 4 bases; unmatched junction nucleotides: 3. The CDR3 here is CASSQDTSGSPDTQYF. The CDR3 DNA sequence: TGTGCCAGCAGCCAAGATACTAGCGGGAGCCCAGATACGCAGTATTTT.

The chain joins TRBV19 to TRBJ1-3; no clear D gene. Deletions cut 8 bases from V and 0 bases from J, with 8 bases between. Germline CDR1 LNHDA, CDR2 SQIVND (reference sequence). CDR3 length: 13 amino acids. CDR3 DNA sequence: TGTGCCAGTTCGAGGGACTCTGGAAACACCATATATTTT. This codes for CASSRDSGNTIYF.

The rearrangement uses TRBV24-1 and TRBJ1-5; the match to TRBD1 covers 11 bases. The junction had 15 bases not matched to a gene; V was cut back by 1 base and J by 2 bases. Per germline, CDR1 KGHDR and CDR2 SFDVKD. The CDR3 is 21 amino acids. CDR3: CATSDFYPRGQGARGNQPQHF. The CDR3 bases are TGTGCCACCAGTGATTTCTACCCGAGAGGACAGGGGGCGCGGGGCAATCAGCCCCAGCATTTT.

This sequence joins TRBV18 and TRBJ1-2; D not resolved. The CDR3 spans 15 residues. Trimming removed 1 base at V and 8 bases at J, with 17 bases between. Per the germline V gene, CDR1 is KGHSH and CDR2 is LQKENI. CDR3 bases: TGTGCCAGCTCACCACGCACAGACAATCTGGGCGGCTACACCTTC. This sequence encodes CASSPRTDNLGGYTF.

The chain couples TRBV29-1 to TRBJ1-2; D is unclear. The CDR3 spans 17 residues. CDR1 and CDR2 (germline): SQVTM, ANQGSEA. The ends were cut back, 0 bases at V and 2 bases at J, with 19 bases in the middle. The CDR3 here is CSVEDSPRSGGNYGYTF. For the CDR3, the DNA is TGCAGCGTTGAAGACAGTCCAAGATCAGGAGGGAACTATGGCTACACCTTC.